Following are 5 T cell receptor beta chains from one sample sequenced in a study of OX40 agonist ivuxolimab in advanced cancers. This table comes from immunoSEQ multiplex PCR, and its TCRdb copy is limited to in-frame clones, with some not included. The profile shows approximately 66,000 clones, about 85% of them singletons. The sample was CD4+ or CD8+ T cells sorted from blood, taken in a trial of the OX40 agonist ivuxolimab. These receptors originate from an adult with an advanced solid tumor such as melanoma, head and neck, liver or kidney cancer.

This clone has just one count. CDR3 in amino acids: CASSLSSGSETQYF. The CDR3 nucleotides are TGCGCCAGCAGCTTGAGTAGCGGGAGCGAGACCCAGTACTTC. The chain is built from TRBV5-1 and TRBJ2-5, with 9 bases matching TRBD2. The CDR3 runs to 14 residues. CDR1 is SGHRS and CDR2 is YFSETQ in the germline V gene. V shed 1 base, J shed 5 bases, and the junction held 3 bases outside the gene matches.

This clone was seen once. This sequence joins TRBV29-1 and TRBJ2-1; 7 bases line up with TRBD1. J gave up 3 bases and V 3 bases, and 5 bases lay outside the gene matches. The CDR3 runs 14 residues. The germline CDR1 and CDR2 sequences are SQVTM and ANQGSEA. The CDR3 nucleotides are TGCAGCGTTGACGGACAGGAGAGCTACAATGAGCAGTTCTTC. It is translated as CSVDGQESYNEQFF.

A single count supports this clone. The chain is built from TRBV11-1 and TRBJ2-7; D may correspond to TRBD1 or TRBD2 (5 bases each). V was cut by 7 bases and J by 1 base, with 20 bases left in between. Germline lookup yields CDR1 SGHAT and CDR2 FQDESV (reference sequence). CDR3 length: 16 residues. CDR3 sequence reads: CASTPGPGRTSYEQYF. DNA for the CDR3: TGTGCCAGCACCCCTGGACCGGGACGGACGTCCTACGAGCAGTACTTC. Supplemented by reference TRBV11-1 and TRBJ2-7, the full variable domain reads EAEVAQSPRYKITEKSQAVAFWCDPISGHATLYWYRQILGQGPELLVQFQDESVVDDSQLPKDRFSAERLKGVDSTLKIQPAELGDSAMYLCASTPGPGRTSYEQYFGPGTRLTVT.

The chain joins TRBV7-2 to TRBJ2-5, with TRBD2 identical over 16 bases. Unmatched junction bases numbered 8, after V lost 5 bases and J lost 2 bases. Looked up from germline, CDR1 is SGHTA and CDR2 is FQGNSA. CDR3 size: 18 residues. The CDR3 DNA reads TGTGCCAGCAGCCCACGTTTGGGACTAGCGGGAGGGCAAGAGACCCAGTACTTC. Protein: CASSPRLGLAGGQETQYF.

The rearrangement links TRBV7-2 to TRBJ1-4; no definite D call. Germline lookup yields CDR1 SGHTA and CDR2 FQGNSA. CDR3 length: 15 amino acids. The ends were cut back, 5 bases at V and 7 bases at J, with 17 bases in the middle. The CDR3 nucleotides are TGTGCCAGCAGCCAGATCCAGAAAGGGAGTGAAAAACTGTTTTTT. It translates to CASSQIQKGSEKLFF.